This T cell receptor (beta chain) was found in a study of T cell responses to AZD1222 COVID-19 vaccine. Study information: Pooling was applied to second doses at about 4 or about 12 weeks.

Study observations and caveats: Targeting of unmutated variant regions was reportedly seen in nearly half of spike-specific TCRs. Breadth and depth of Spike-specific TCRs rose after two AZD1222 doses.

In the case of this clone: Its antigen is undetermined.

The CDR3 contains 14 residues. Trimming shortened V by 6 bases and J by 0 bases, and 11 bases separated the two germline ends. Germline loops: CDR1 SGHRS, CDR2 YFSETQ. This table comes from immunoSEQ multiplex PCR, and its TCRdb copy is limited to in-frame clones, with some not included. The sample has about 120,000 clones, 70% to 90% seen once. This chain connects TRBV5-1 to TRBJ2-3; TRBD2 might be the D (6 bases). Sequencing used peripheral blood, obtained on day 0 of AZD1222 vaccination. This receptor was taken from an adult in good health. In DNA form, the CDR3 reads TGCGCCAGCACAGGACTACATAGCACAGATACGCAGTATTTT. This sequence encodes CASTGLHSTDTQYF.